The 27 T cell receptor beta chains below come from one sample, sequenced in a study of human T cells and chemical hapten exposure. Each CDR3 protein is one row after TCRdb ran MiXCR on the RACE reads. Of 35,000 to 50,000 distinct CDR3 sequences listed, roughly a tenth are singletons. The time point was: patch test 2, 6 weeks after DPC sensitization. Treatment meaning: therapeutic diphenylcyclopropenone sensitization with weekly scalp DPC. The authors' total RNA extraction used unfractionated whole blood. The specimen was whole blood, collected in connection with sensitization to the hapten diphenylcyclopropenone (DPC). Receptor source: a woman aged 25 to 39 with alopecia areata. Some clones in this sample may be carry-over from other donors' samples.

The count of this clonotype is one. Just one base apart from a much larger clone, this may be a read error. The chain links TRBV5-1 to TRBJ2-5; 8 bases agree with TRBD1. Germline CDR1 is SGHRS and CDR2 is YFSETQ. V lost 3 bases to trimming and J lost 4 bases; unmatched junction nucleotides: 11. The CDR3 length is 16 residues. The CDR3, as DNA: TGCGCCAGCAGCTGGAACGATGGACAGGGTTTAGAGACCCAGTACTTC. The encoded protein is CASSWNDGQGLETQYF.

The V and J genes are TRBV5-1 and TRBJ2-3, with 8 bases identical to TRBD2. CDR3 length: 14 residues. CDR1 is SGHRS, CDR2 YFSETQ, per germline. With V trimmed by 5 bases and J by 6 bases, 8 bases remained unmatched. This CDR3 reads CASRSGGPEDTQYF. In DNA form, the CDR3 reads TGCGCCAGCAGAAGCGGGGGCCCCGAGGATACGCAGTATTTT.

In this sample, this clonotype turned up many times. This sequence joins TRBV2 and TRBJ1-2, with TRBD1 identical over 8 bases. CDR1 and CDR2 (germline): SNHLY, FYNNEI. Germline trimming cut 6 bases from V and 3 bases from J; bases unmatched to any gene: 6. The CDR3 loop spans 14 amino acids. The CDR3 bases are TGTGCCAGCAGGGAGGACAGGGTAGACTATGGCTACACCTTC. Translated, it gives CASREDRVDYGYTF.

The rearrangement joins TRBV7-9 to TRBJ2-6; D not certain. Germline V lookup: CDR1 SEHNR, CDR2 FQNEAQ (reference sequence). V lost 5 bases and J lost 0, with 11 bases in between. This CDR3 is 16 amino acids long. The CDR3 DNA is TGTGCCAGCAGCCTCTGGGTCCTCTCTGGGGCCAACGTCCTGACTTTC. Amino acid sequence: CASSLWVLSGANVLTF.

The gene calls are TRBV28 and TRBJ2-3; D possibly corresponds to TRBD2 (6 bases). The CDR3 sequence is 12 residues long. V lost 5 bases and J lost 5, with 8 bases in between. The germline gives CDR1 MDHEN, CDR2 SYDVKM. This CDR3 reads CASSGGRDTQYF. CDR3 in DNA: TGTGCCAGCAGTGGAGGGAGAGATACGCAGTATTTT.

The chain carries TRBV28 and TRBJ2-7; 9 nucleotides line up with TRBD1. The germline gives CDR1 MDHEN, CDR2 SYDVKM. The trim removed 4 bases at V and 2 bases at J, leaving 6 bases unmatched. The CDR3 has 15 amino acids. The CDR3 coding sequence is TGTGCCAGCAGTTCCCCGGGACAGGGTCCCTACGAGCAGTACTTC. Its translation: CASSSPGQGPYEQYF.

This chain joins TRBV10-3 and TRBJ1-4; unclear D gene. Germline loops: CDR1 ENHRY, CDR2 SYGVKD. V gave up 0 bases and J gave up 8 bases, with 7 bases separating them. There are 13 residues in the CDR3. CDR3 residues: CAISESGEEKLFF. The CDR3 DNA reads TGTGCCATCAGTGAGTCTGGGGAAGAAAAACTGTTTTTT.

CDR3 sequence (DNA): TGTGCCAGCAGCTTGAGGGGGGCTGTAGATACGCAGTATTTT. As protein: CASSLRGAVDTQYF. V is TRBV7-6 and J is TRBJ2-3, with D tentatively TRBD1 or TRBD2 (6 bases each). Germline values: CDR1 SGHVS, CDR2 FNYEAQ. Trimming took 3 bases from V and 5 from J, leaving 12 bases between them. The CDR3 loop spans 14 amino acids. Full variable domain (remainder filled in from reference TRBV7-6 and TRBJ2-3): GAGVSQSPRYKVTKRGQDVALRCDPISGHVSLYWYRQALGQGPEFLTYFNYEAQQDKSGLPNDRFSAERPEGSISTLTIQRTEQRDSAMYRCASSLRGAVDTQYFGPGTRLTVL.

The rearrangement links TRBV5-1 to TRBJ2-7, with 10 bases fitting TRBD1. The germline gives CDR1 SGHRS, CDR2 YFSETQ. This CDR3 is 16 amino acids long. J lost 2 bases, V lost 2 bases, and 7 bases had no gene match. The CDR3 reads CASSFQPGQGTYEQYF. The CDR3 DNA sequence: TGCGCCAGCAGCTTTCAACCGGGACAGGGGACCTACGAGCAGTACTTC.

Only a few counts were recorded for this clonotype. The chain is built from TRBV28 and TRBJ1-4, with 9 positions matching TRBD1. The CDR3 is made up of 14 amino acids. With 3 bases clipped from V and 5 bases from J, the junction kept 1 base outside the gene matches. Germline lookup yields CDR1 MDHEN and CDR2 SYDVKM. The CDR3 region is CASSLGQGNEKLFF. CDR3 coding DNA: TGTGCCAGCAGTTTGGGACAGGGAAATGAAAAACTGTTTTTT.

This clonotype was counted a single time. This chain connects TRBV10-3 to TRBJ2-1; 8 bases map to TRBD2. The V gene end was trimmed by 3 bases and the J gene end by 3 bases; junction bases not matched to a gene: 4. CDR3 size: 15 residues. CDR1 ENHRY and CDR2 SYGVKD come from the germline V gene. The CDR3 DNA follows: TGTGCCATCAGTGATCGGGGGGGAAGCTACAATGAGCAGTTCTTC. This sequence encodes CAISDRGGSYNEQFF.

The rearrangement joins TRBV20-1 to TRBJ1-1; D not resolved. This CDR3 contains 13 residues. The germline gives CDR1 DFQATT, CDR2 SNEGSKA (reference sequence). V lost 3 bases and J 5 bases, leaving 13 bases between the germline ends. CDR3 amino acids: CSASRGGRTEAFF. In DNA, the CDR3 is TGCAGTGCTAGCCGGGGAGGGAGGACTGAAGCTTTCTTT.

The chain is built from TRBV5-4 and TRBJ2-7; D is perhaps TRBD1 or TRBD2 (5 bases each). The CDR3 consists of 15 residues. The V gene's germline CDR1 is SGHNT and CDR2 YYREEE (reference sequence). V lost 4 bases to trimming and J lost 6 bases, with 20 bases between them. The CDR3 is CASSLGRDEAAEQYF. CDR3 in DNA: TGTGCCAGCAGCCTCGGCCGGGACGAAGCCGCCGAGCAGTACTTC.

The V gene is TRBV6-4, the J gene TRBJ1-1; D unresolved. This CDR3 has 13 amino acids. CDR1 is MRHNA, CDR2 SNTAGT, per germline. V was shortened by 3 bases and J by 1 base, with 6 bases between the two germline ends. This chain's CDR3 is CASSERTNTEAFF. The CDR3 DNA follows: TGTGCCAGCAGTGAGAGGACGAACACTGAAGCTTTCTTT.

This clonotype was detected only a few times. The chain couples TRBV11-3 to TRBJ2-3; D possibly corresponds to TRBD1 (6 bases). The germline V gene encodes CDR1 SGHNT and CDR2 YENEEA. The CDR3 contains 16 residues. Trimming pared 4 bases from V and 0 bases from J, leaving 14 bases between. CDR3 DNA sequence: TGTGCCAGCAGCTCAGGACAGCGAACTAGCACAGATACGCAGTATTTT. This translates into CASSSGQRTSTDTQYF.

In its sample, this clonotype was seen many times. The rearrangement uses TRBV19 and TRBJ2-1; D is unresolved. Germline V gene sequence: CDR1 LNHDA, CDR2 SQIVND (reference sequence). This CDR3 comprises 15 residues. The ends were cut back, 4 bases at V and 8 bases at J, with 18 bases in the middle. The CDR3 DNA sequence: TGTGCCAGTAGTAATTTTAGGGATCGGTTGGATGAGCAGTTCTTC. It specifies CASSNFRDRLDEQFF.

This clonotype came up many times. This chain connects TRBV5-3 to TRBJ2-2, with TRBD2 matching over 8 bases. TRBV5-3 is an ORF, and what it does is uncertain. The CDR3 contains 18 residues. V lost 3 bases to trimming and J lost 4 bases; unmatched junction nucleotides: 14. CDR3 coding DNA: TGTGCCAGAAGCTGGGGGCGGTGGCTAGCGGGCAGCACCGGGGAGCTGTTTTTT. It codes for CARSWGRWLAGSTGELFF.

Many counts were recorded for this clonotype. CDR3 nucleotide sequence: TGTGCCAGCAGCTTAGGCAAGCCACCCCTCCACTTT. As protein: CASSLGKPPLHF. The chain links TRBV7-2 to TRBJ1-6; D is ambiguous. Germline loops: CDR1 SGHTA, CDR2 FQGNSA. This CDR3 is built from 12 residues. The V gene lost 1 base and the J gene lost 11 bases, with 6 bases spanning the gap.

The sample holds a few counts of this clonotype. The chain combines TRBV28 with TRBJ1-2; D remains unclear. The germline gives CDR1 MDHEN, CDR2 SYDVKM. There are 12 residues in the CDR3. Trimming pared 2 bases from V and 7 bases from J, leaving 8 bases between. The CDR3 DNA follows: TGTGCCAGCAGTTTAGAGGAGGCTGGCTACACCTTC. Translated: CASSLEEAGYTF.

This clonotype has ten or more counts. The chain carries TRBV6-5 and TRBJ1-1; TRBD1 matches 11 bases. The CDR3 covers 16 residues. J gave up 5 bases and V 6 bases, and 11 bases lay outside the gene matches. Germline CDR1 reads MNHEY; CDR2 reads SVGAGI. CDR3 nucleotides: TGTGCCAGCAGCCGAACTAGTGGGACAGGGGGAACTGAAGCTTTCTTT. Translation: CASSRTSGTGGTEAFF.

A few counts support this clonotype. V usage is TRBV7-2 and J usage is TRBJ2-5; D is possibly TRBD1 (6 bases). The germline V and J ends were trimmed by 2 bases and 1 base, with 11 bases remaining between them. Germline CDR1 SGHTA, CDR2 FQGNSA. The CDR3 is made up of 15 amino acids. CDR3 sequence (DNA): TGTGCCAGCAGCTTACAGGGGACCATCCAAGAGACCCAGTACTTC. Protein sequence: CASSLQGTIQETQYF.

This clonotype was picked up many times. The chain recombines TRBV28 with TRBJ2-3, with TRBD1 matching over 10 bases. Trimming at V came to 5 bases and at J to 9 bases, leaving 8 bases not matched to a gene. CDR3 length equals 14 residues. Germline lookup yields CDR1 MDHEN and CDR2 SYDVKM. The CDR3: CASSPGQGIETQYF. CDR3 DNA sequence: TGTGCCAGCAGTCCGGGACAGGGGATTGAGACGCAGTATTTT.

This chain links TRBV6-2 or TRBV6-3 with TRBJ2-3; D gene uncertain. This CDR3 is built from 14 residues. V was shortened by 2 bases and J by 4 bases, with 10 bases between the two germline ends. Germline CDR1 reads MNHEY; CDR2 reads SVGEGT. DNA of the CDR3: TGTGCCAGCAGTTACCTAACCGGTGCAGATACGCAGTATTTT. As protein: CASSYLTGADTQYF.

This clonotype has just a few counts. The chain employs TRBV5-1 and TRBJ1-1; D gene unclear. This CDR3 has 12 amino acids. Germline assignment: CDR1 SGHRS and CDR2 YFSETQ. V lost 1 base and J 7 bases, leaving 8 bases between the germline ends. The CDR3 DNA reads as TGCGCCAGCAGCTTGCCTGGATATGAAGCTTTCTTT. This translates into CASSLPGYEAFF.

This clonotype has just a few counts. This chain links TRBV2 with TRBJ1-2, with unresolved D. CDR3 length: 15 amino acids. Per germline, CDR1 SNHLY and CDR2 FYNNEI. V was clipped by 3 bases and J by 7 bases, with 18 bases between them. Written as DNA, the CDR3 is TGTGCCAGCAGTGATCGGTCCTACGTATCCCGTGGCTACACCTTC. Its protein product is CASSDRSYVSRGYTF.

This clonotype has just a few counts. The chain recombines TRBV7-6 with TRBJ2-7; no definite D call. The germline V gene has CDR1 SGHVS and CDR2 FNYEAQ. The CDR3 is made up of 13 amino acids. V lost 5 bases, J lost 7 bases, and 15 bases lay in between. CDR3 DNA sequence: TGTGCCAGCAGCCCCTCTGGAATGGGGGAGCAGTACTTC. Amino acid sequence: CASSPSGMGEQYF.

This clonotype was observed at least ten times. The chain carries TRBV20-1 and TRBJ1-4; D may be TRBD1 (5 bases). CDR1 and CDR2 (germline): DFQATT, SNEGSKA (reference sequence). The CDR3 contains 15 residues. V was clipped by 0 bases and J by 3 bases, with 11 bases between them. Here the CDR3 reads CSAREAGVANEKLFF. The CDR3 DNA reads TGCAGTGCTAGAGAGGCGGGGGTAGCTAATGAAAAACTGTTTTTT.